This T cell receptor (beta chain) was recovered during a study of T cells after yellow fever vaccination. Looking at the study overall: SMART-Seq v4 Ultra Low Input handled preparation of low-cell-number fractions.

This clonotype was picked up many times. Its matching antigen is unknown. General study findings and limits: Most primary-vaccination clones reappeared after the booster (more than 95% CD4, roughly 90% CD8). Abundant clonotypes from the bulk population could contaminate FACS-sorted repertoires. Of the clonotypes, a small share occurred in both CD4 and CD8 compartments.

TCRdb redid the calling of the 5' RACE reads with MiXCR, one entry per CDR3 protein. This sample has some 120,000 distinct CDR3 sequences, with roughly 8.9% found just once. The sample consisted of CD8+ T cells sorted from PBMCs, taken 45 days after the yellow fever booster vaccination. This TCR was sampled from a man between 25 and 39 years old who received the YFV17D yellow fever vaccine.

The CDR3 region has the DNA TGTGCCAGCAGCTTAGATAGGTTTGGAGGGGACCAAGAGACCCAGTACTTC. This translates into CASSLDRFGGDQETQYF. The V and J genes are TRBV11-2 and TRBJ2-5, with a weak D call TRBD2 (6 bases). The V and J ends lost 0 bases and 0 bases respectively, with 14 bases between them. CDR3 length: 17 residues. Germline V lookup: CDR1 SGHAT, CDR2 FQNNGV.